Listed below are T cell receptor beta chains from one sample, sequenced in a study of cytomegalovirus exposure and HLA in healthy donors. Generated by immunoSEQ multiplex PCR, the TCRdb table keeps only in-frame clones and is missing some. The table lists 200,000 to 300,000 clones, approximately 84% of them singletons. What was sequenced was PBMCs. The receptors here all came from a man younger than 30 in good health and CMV-seropositive. Both conserved end residues are part of each CDR3. The D gene is left open where the match is weak. Clone size is shown for a subset of rows, as once, few, many or a class of expanded clone.

J gene | V gene | D gene | clone size | CDR3 protein | CDR3 DNA
TRBJ1-2 | TRBV27 | - | - | CASSPRAGALYGYTF | TGTGCCAGCAGCCCCCGGGCGGGAGCTCTCTATGGCTACACCTTC
TRBJ2-7 | TRBV11-3 | TRBD2 | - | CASSLGTSGRNEQYF | TGTGCCAGCAGCTTAGGGACTAGCGGGAGAAACGAGCAGTACTTC
TRBJ2-7 | TRBV19 | - | few | CATLSRDGPYEQYF | TGTGCCACCCTATCCCGGGACGGGCCCTACGAGCAGTACTTC
TRBJ2-2 | TRBV6-5 | - | - | CASSSGPNTGELFF | TGTGCCAGCAGTTCCGGGCCTAACACCGGGGAGCTGTTTTTT
TRBJ2-7 | TRBV5-4 | - | - | CASSLAGLNSEQYF | TGTGCCAGCAGCTTGGCCGGGTTGAACTCCGAGCAGTACTTC
TRBJ2-2 | TRBV19 | TRBD2 | once | CASSIDQASGRWTGELFF | TGTGCCAGTAGTATAGATCAGGCGAGCGGGAGGTGGACCGGGGAGCTGTTTTTT
TRBJ2-2 | TRBV30 | TRBD2 | - | CAWGSGRVSGELFF | TGTGCCTGGGGTAGCGGGAGGGTTTCCGGGGAGCTGTTTTTT
TRBJ2-7 | TRBV15 | - | - | CATSRGVGQGTYEQYF | TGTGCCACCAGCAGAGGGGTGGGCCAGGGGACCTACGAGCAGTACTTC
TRBJ2-7 | TRBV4-1 | TRBD1 | - | CASSPGGQGEQYF | TGCGCCAGCAGCCCAGGGGGCCAAGGCGAGCAGTACTTC
TRBJ2-1 | TRBV27 | - | - | CASSVSPGEQFF | TGTGCCAGCAGCGTATCGCCTGGTGAGCAGTTCTTC
TRBJ2-1 | TRBV6-4 | TRBD2 | - | CASSDSLAANNEQFF | TGTGCCAGCAGTGACTCGCTAGCGGCAAACAATGAGCAGTTCTTC
TRBJ2-6 | TRBV23-1 | - | - | CASSKGQGPPSTLSGANVLTF | TGCGCCAGCTCAAAGGGGCAGGGGCCACCTTCCACCCTTTCTGGGGCCAACGTCCTGACTTTC
TRBJ2-6 | TRBV6-5 | - | - | CASRRRTAGANVLTF | TGTGCCAGCAGACGGCGGACGGCTGGGGCCAACGTCCTGACTTTC
TRBJ1-2 | TRBV5-4 | - | - | CASSDVGARYYGYTF | TGTGCCAGCAGCGACGTGGGGGCGCGCTACTATGGCTACACCTTC
TRBJ2-6 | TRBV15 | - | - | CATSRDLGSGANVLTF | TGTGCCACCAGCAGAGATTTAGGTAGTGGGGCCAACGTCCTGACTTTC
TRBJ2-1 | TRBV5-1 | - | - | CASSLGWDEQFF | TGCGCCAGCAGCTTGGGGTGGGATGAGCAGTTCTTC
TRBJ2-7 | TRBV4-3 | - | - | CASSQDVTGAYEQYF | TGCGCCAGCAGCCAAGACGTGACAGGCGCCTACGAGCAGTACTTC
TRBJ2-2 | TRBV5-4 | TRBD2 | - | CASSAGLALNTGELFF | TGTGCCAGCAGCGCCGGACTAGCGTTGAACACCGGGGAGCTGTTTTTT
TRBJ2-3 | TRBV11-2 | TRBD2 | - | CASREGLASSDTQYF | TGTGCCAGCAGAGAAGGACTAGCGTCGTCAGATACGCAGTATTTT
TRBJ2-1 | TRBV12-5 | - | - | CASGLRWFNEQFF | TGTGCTAGTGGTTTACGGTGGTTCAATGAGCAGTTCTTC
TRBJ1-1 | TRBV6-1 | - | - | CASSESVAPMDTEAFF | TGTGCCAGCAGTGAATCGGTGGCACCGATGGACACTGAAGCTTTCTTT
TRBJ1-1 | TRBV29-1 | TRBD1 | - | CSVDFIRQGHTEAFF | TGCAGCGTTGATTTTATTCGACAGGGCCATACTGAAGCTTTCTTT
TRBJ1-2 | TRBV7-2 | TRBD1 | - | CASSLGGQGSVLYGYTF | TGTGCCAGCAGCTTAGGGGGACAGGGGAGCGTGCTCTATGGCTACACCTTC
TRBJ1-2 | TRBV6-1 | - | - | CASLNDGPYGYTF | TGTGCCAGCCTAAACGACGGACCCTATGGCTACACCTTC
TRBJ2-3 | TRBV15 | TRBD2 | - | CATSRDRGLADTDTQYF | TGTGCCACCAGCAGAGACCGAGGGCTAGCGGACACAGATACGCAGTATTTT
TRBJ1-5 | TRBV6-5 | - | - | CASSYSSSHNQPQHF | TGTGCCAGCAGTTACTCGAGCAGCCACAATCAGCCCCAGCATTTT
TRBJ2-7 | TRBV5-6 | - | once | CASRTRQLYEQYF | TGTGCCAGCCGAACCCGACAGCTATACGAGCAGTACTTC
TRBJ2-2 | TRBV5-4 | - | few | CASSLDQANTGELFF | TGTGCCAGCAGCTTGGATCAGGCGAACACCGGGGAGCTGTTTTTT
TRBJ2-2 | TRBV28 | TRBD2 | - | CASSRLATKVAGELFF | TGTGCCAGCAGCCGACTAGCGACTAAAGTGGCCGGGGAGCTGTTTTTT
TRBJ2-3 | TRBV29-1 | - | - | CSVEDPRGRSTDTQYF | TGCAGCGTTGAAGACCCACGGGGGCGGTCCACAGATACGCAGTATTTT
TRBJ2-1 | TRBV13 | - | - | CASSSGWGEQFF | TGTGCCAGCAGCTCCGGTTGGGGTGAGCAGTTCTTC
TRBJ1-1 | TRBV13 | TRBD1 | - | CASRWKGARDTEAFF | TGTGCCAGCAGATGGAAGGGGGCGAGGGACACTGAAGCTTTCTTT
TRBJ2-3 | TRBV7-9 | - | - | CASSLVRVTDTQYF | TGTGCCAGCAGCTTAGTGCGGGTCACAGATACGCAGTATTTT
TRBJ2-1 | TRBV5-4 | - | many | CASSPTGRNEQFF | TGTGCCAGCAGCCCGACAGGGAGGAATGAGCAGTTCTTC
TRBJ2-7 | TRBV7-2 | - | - | CASRKVGLAPFEQYF | TGTGCCAGCAGGAAGGTCGGGCTAGCTCCATTCGAGCAGTACTTC
TRBJ2-1 | TRBV27 | TRBD1 | - | CASSLSTGTGKFF | TGTGCCAGCAGTTTGTCAACCGGGACAGGGAAGTTCTTC
TRBJ1-3 | TRBV2 | - | - | CASSVSSGNTIYF | TGTGCCAGCAGCGTTAGCTCTGGAAACACCATATATTTT
TRBJ1-1 | TRBV6-6 | - | - | CASSYGGFNTEAFF | TGTGCCAGCAGTTACGGTGGGTTTAACACTGAAGCTTTCTTT
TRBJ1-2 | TRBV6-1 | - | - | CASSAGLIYGYTF | TGTGCCAGCAGTGCCGGGCTCATCTATGGCTACACCTTC
TRBJ1-4 | TRBV2 | - | - | CASSEAVPSVPSTTNEKLFF | TGTGCCAGCAGTGAAGCGGTCCCTTCGGTACCGTCCACAACTAATGAAAAACTGTTTTTT
TRBJ1-2 | TRBV12-5 | TRBD1 | - | CASGLDRGYGYTF | TGTGCTAGTGGTTTGGACAGGGGCTATGGCTACACCTTC
TRBJ2-7 | TRBV14 | TRBD2 | - | CASSLVYSGDPYEQYF | TGTGCCAGCAGCCTCGTATATAGCGGGGACCCCTACGAGCAGTACTTC
TRBJ2-2 | TRBV5-1 | TRBD1 | - | CASSSRTGLRANTGELFF | TGCGCCAGCAGCTCGAGGACAGGGTTGCGGGCGAACACCGGGGAGCTGTTTTTT
TRBJ2-7 | TRBV9 | - | - | CASSVGSVSYEQYF | TGTGCCAGCAGCGTAGGGTCCGTTTCCTACGAGCAGTACTTC
TRBJ2-2 | TRBV9 | - | - | CASSVDVTPIPPGELFF | TGTGCCAGCAGCGTAGATGTGACCCCCATCCCACCCGGGGAGCTGTTTTTT
TRBJ2-2 | TRBV27 | - | - | CASSLSQGAVGRSGELFF | TGTGCCAGCAGTTTATCGCAGGGAGCGGTAGGGCGATCCGGGGAGCTGTTTTTT
TRBJ2-7 | TRBV5-6 | - | - | CASRLGAGFEQYF | TGTGCCAGCAGGTTGGGGGCAGGGTTCGAGCAGTACTTC
TRBJ2-7 | TRBV10-3 | TRBD1 | - | CAIAGTGTYEQYF | TGTGCCATAGCTGGGACAGGGACCTACGAGCAGTACTTC
TRBJ2-1 | TRBV10-3 | - | - | CAIGRDKNEQFF | TGTGCCATCGGGCGGGATAAGAATGAGCAGTTCTTC
TRBJ2-6 | TRBV19 | - | - | CASTSEYRPGANVLTF | TGTGCCAGTACCTCGGAGTATCGTCCTGGGGCCAACGTCCTGACTTTC
TRBJ2-4 | TRBV27 | TRBD2 | - | CASSSSTGGLNIQYF | TGTGCCAGCAGTTCATCTACGGGAGGGCTGAACATTCAGTACTTC
TRBJ2-5 | TRBV11-1 | - | - | CASSTGETQYF | TGTGCCAGCAGTACGGGAGAGACCCAGTACTTC
TRBJ1-2 | TRBV7-9 | - | - | CASKGLYGYTF | TGTGCCAGCAAAGGGTTATATGGCTACACCTTC
TRBJ1-1 | TRBV29-1 | TRBD1 | - | CSVVTGGTMTEAFF | TGCAGCGTTGTGACAGGGGGCACGATGACTGAAGCTTTCTTT
TRBJ2-1 | TRBV18 | TRBD2 | - | CASSNSGGASYNEQFF | TGTGCCAGCTCAAATAGCGGGGGGGCCTCCTACAATGAGCAGTTCTTC
TRBJ2-2 | TRBV5-1 | TRBD1 | once | CASSLGQGAGELFF | TGCGCCAGCAGCTTGGGACAGGGGGCCGGGGAGCTGTTTTTT
TRBJ1-1 | TRBV5-1 | TRBD1 | - | CASSLRQGSTEAFF | TGCGCCAGCAGCCTGAGACAGGGGAGCACTGAAGCTTTCTTT
TRBJ2-1 | TRBV11-2 | - | - | CASSDTSGNEQFF | TGTGCCAGCAGCGATACTAGTGGCAATGAGCAGTTCTTC